A single sample gave rise to the 13 T cell receptor beta chains below, sequenced in a study of cytomegalovirus exposure and HLA in healthy donors (dated by TCRdb to 2017 to 2019). Libraries came from the immunoSEQ multiplex PCR assay. For the multiplex PCR, a mixture combining 60 forward primers for TCR Vbeta segments and 13 reverse primers for TCR Jbeta segments was used. Imported from immuneACCESS, the table was reduced by TCRdb to in-frame sequences with V and J called. These copies leave out some clones; in studies compared against another copy, an unresolved V gene accounts for under half, and the cause of the remainder is not known. A total of 170,000 or so clones appear in this sample, roughly 80% of them only once. The ten largest clones take up under 7.5% of the sample. Input material: PBMCs. The source of these receptors is a young man in good health and CMV-seropositive.

V gene TRBV5-1 combines with J gene TRBJ2-1; the match to TRBD2 covers 9 bases. This CDR3 is built from 16 residues. V dropped 0 bases and J dropped 4; count of bases not matched to a gene: 5. Germline CDR1 and CDR2: SGHRS and YFSETQ. DNA for the CDR3: TGCGCCAGCAGCTTGGGCGGGGGGGCGGAATACAATGAGCAGTTCTTC. The encoded protein is CASSLGGGAEYNEQFF. Variable domain in full (rest from reference TRBV5-1 and TRBJ2-1): KAGVTQTPRYLIKTRGQQVTLSCSPISGHRSVSWYQQTPGQGLQFLFEYFSETQRNKGNFPGRFSGRQFSNSRSEMNVSTLELGDSALYLCASSLGGGAEYNEQFFGPGTRLTVL.

The chain combines TRBV9 with TRBJ1-2; perhaps TRBD1 as D (5 bases). Germline CDR1 SGDLS, CDR2 YYNGEE. This CDR3 has 13 amino acids. Trimming left V 3 bases short and J 6 bases short, with 12 bases between. The CDR3 DNA is TGTGCCAGCAGCGCGGGGGGATCTAATGGCTACACCTTC. Amino acids: CASSAGGSNGYTF.

The chain employs TRBV27 and TRBJ1-2; no clear D. The CDR3 totals 14 residues. Per the germline V gene, CDR1 is MNHEY and CDR2 is SMNVEV (reference sequence). V was shortened by 6 bases and J by 1 base, with 12 bases between the two germline ends. This chain's CDR3 is CASRSYTDNYGYTF. In DNA form, the CDR3 reads TGTGCCAGCAGGTCGTACACAGATAACTATGGCTACACCTTC.

The V gene is TRBV6-1, the J gene TRBJ1-4; 7 bases fit TRBD1. The CDR3 is made up of 14 amino acids. CDR1 and CDR2 from the germline V gene are MNHNS and SASEGT. The J segment lost 7 bases and the V segment lost 4 bases, leaving 6 bases of the junction unmatched. The CDR3 loop is CASSVDRVGEKLFF. The DNA for the CDR3 is TGTGCCAGCAGTGTAGACAGGGTGGGTGAAAAACTGTTTTTT.

The chain joins TRBV5-1 to TRBJ2-1; 12 bases line up with TRBD1. J lost 7 bases, V lost 0 bases, and 8 bases had no gene match. The CDR3 extends over 17 amino acids. Looked up from germline, CDR1 is SGHRS and CDR2 is YFSETQ. Here the CDR3 DNA reads TGCGCCAGCAGCTTGGTGGGACAGGGGGCTGTTTGGAATGAGCAGTTCTTC. It codes for CASSLVGQGAVWNEQFF.

The V and J genes are TRBV6-1 and TRBJ2-3, with 8 bases fitting TRBD2. The V gene's germline CDR1 is MNHNS and CDR2 SASEGT. Losses at the gene ends were 5 bases for V and 11 bases for J; bases not matched to a gene: 12. The CDR3 totals 14 residues. The CDR3 spells CASSIRPTSGGQYF. DNA for the CDR3: TGTGCCAGCAGTATCCGGCCAACTAGCGGCGGGCAGTATTTT.

The rearrangement links TRBV29-1 to TRBJ2-3, with D perhaps TRBD1 (6 bases). Trimming removed 4 bases from V and 2 bases from J, with 10 bases in between. Germline V lookup: CDR1 SQVTM, CDR2 ANQGSEA. This CDR3 region has 13 residues. The CDR3 coding sequence is TGCAGCGTTGCAGGGGCAACCACAGATACGCAGTATTTT. This codes for CSVAGATTDTQYF.

The chain links TRBV5-4 to TRBJ2-7; TRBD2 aligns across 10 bases. V dropped 7 bases and J dropped 6; count of bases not matched to a gene: 13. The CDR3 covers 15 residues. The germline V gene encodes CDR1 SGHNT and CDR2 YYREEE (reference sequence). The CDR3 reads CASRRFGTSEVEQYF. For the CDR3, the DNA is TGTGCCAGCCGCAGGTTCGGGACTAGCGAAGTCGAGCAGTACTTC.

This clone was counted once. The rearrangement joins TRBV27 to TRBJ1-4, with D uncertain. V gave up 5 bases and J gave up 7 bases, with 8 bases separating them. The germline V gene encodes CDR1 MNHEY and CDR2 SMNVEV (reference sequence). The CDR3 length is 12 residues. The CDR3 protein is CASSREGEKLFF. CDR3 nucleotides: TGTGCCAGCAGTCGAGAGGGTGAAAAACTGTTTTTT.

Only a few counts were recorded for this clone. The chain carries TRBV28 and TRBJ2-2, with D possibly TRBD1 on 6 matching bases. The CDR3 totals 17 residues. Germline-derived CDR1 and CDR2 are MDHEN and SYDVKM. Trimming took off 6 bases at V and 1 base at J, with 18 bases between the two ends. The CDR3 DNA reads as TGTGCCAGCAGACCCTTGACGGGACATGAGAACACCGGGGAGCTGTTTTTT. It is translated as CASRPLTGHENTGELFF.

The V and J genes are TRBV5-1 and TRBJ2-2, with D maybe TRBD2 (6 bases). The CDR3 length is 15 residues. V was clipped by 6 bases and J by 0 bases, with 12 bases between them. The germline V gene has CDR1 SGHRS and CDR2 YFSETQ. The CDR3 loop reads CASNRLGPNTGELFF. DNA of the CDR3: TGCGCCAGCAACAGACTAGGGCCGAACACCGGGGAGCTGTTTTTT.

In DNA form, the CDR3 reads TGTGCCAGCAGCGTTGGCGGACTAGCGGTGGTTCAAAGCGGGGAGCTGTTTTTT. As protein: CASSVGGLAVVQSGELFF. This chain uses TRBV9 with TRBJ2-2; 10 bases match TRBD2. The ends lost 2 bases at V and 7 bases at J; junction bases unmatched: 14. The CDR3 consists of 18 residues. Germline-derived CDR1 and CDR2 are SGDLS and YYNGEE.

V is TRBV12-5 and J is TRBJ1-1; 9 bases agree with TRBD1. Germline CDR1 LGHNT, CDR2 FRNRAP. The CDR3 spans 15 residues. V lost 1 base, J lost 1 base, and 1 base stayed unmatched. The CDR3 loop reads CASGLGQGGNTEAFF. In DNA, the CDR3 is TGTGCTAGTGGTTTGGGACAGGGGGGGAACACTGAAGCTTTCTTT.